The next 3 T cell receptor beta chains were all read from a single sample in a study of cytomegalovirus exposure and HLA in healthy donors. The PCR employed 60 Vbeta primers together with 13 Jbeta primers. Only in-frame clones appear in the TCRdb table, and some are missing; sequencing was by immunoSEQ multiplex PCR. The table lists 230,000 or so clones, over 90% of them singletons. Sequencing input: PBMCs. These receptors originate from a girl aged 2 to 9 in good health and CMV-seronegative.

The CDR3 reads CATSRDRGGGEQYF. Written as DNA, the CDR3 is TGTGCCACCAGCAGAGATCGTGGGGGCGGCGAGCAGTACTTC. The gene calls are TRBV15 and TRBJ2-7, with D tentatively TRBD1 (6 bases). Trimming removed 0 bases at V and 6 bases at J, with 12 bases between. The CDR3 totals 14 residues. Per germline, CDR1 LNHNV and CDR2 YYDKDF (reference sequence).

This chain connects TRBV7-2 to TRBJ2-5; 7 bases line up with TRBD2. J lost 1 base, V lost 4 bases, and 3 bases had no gene match. Germline V lookup: CDR1 SGHTA, CDR2 FQGNSA. CDR3 length: 14 residues. CDR3 nucleotides: TGTGCCAGCAGCTCCCCGGGGGGCCAAGAGACCCAGTACTTC. This gives the protein CASSSPGGQETQYF.

This clone has a single count. The V call is TRBV6-5, the J call TRBJ1-2; the D is unclear. Trimming took off 1 base at V and 7 bases at J, with 7 bases between the two ends. The length of the CDR3 is 12 residues. The germline gives CDR1 MNHEY, CDR2 SVGAGI. The CDR3 region is CASSYWGGGYTF. The CDR3 DNA follows: TGTGCCAGCAGTTACTGGGGAGGTGGCTACACCTTC.